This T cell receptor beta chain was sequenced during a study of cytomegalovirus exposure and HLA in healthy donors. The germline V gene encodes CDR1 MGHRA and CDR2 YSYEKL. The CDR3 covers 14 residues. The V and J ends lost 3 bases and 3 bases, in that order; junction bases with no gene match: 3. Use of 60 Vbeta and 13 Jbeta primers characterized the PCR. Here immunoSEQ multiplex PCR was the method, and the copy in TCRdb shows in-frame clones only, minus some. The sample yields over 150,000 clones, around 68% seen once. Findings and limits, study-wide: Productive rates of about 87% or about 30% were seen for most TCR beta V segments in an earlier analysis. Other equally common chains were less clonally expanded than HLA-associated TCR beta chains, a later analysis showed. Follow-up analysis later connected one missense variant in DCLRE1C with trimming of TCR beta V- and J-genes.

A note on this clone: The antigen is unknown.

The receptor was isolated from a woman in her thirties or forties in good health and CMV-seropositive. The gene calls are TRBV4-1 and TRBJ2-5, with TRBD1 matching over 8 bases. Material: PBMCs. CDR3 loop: CASSHDRGEETQYF. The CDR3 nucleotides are TGCGCCAGCAGCCACGACAGGGGTGAAGAGACCCAGTACTTC.